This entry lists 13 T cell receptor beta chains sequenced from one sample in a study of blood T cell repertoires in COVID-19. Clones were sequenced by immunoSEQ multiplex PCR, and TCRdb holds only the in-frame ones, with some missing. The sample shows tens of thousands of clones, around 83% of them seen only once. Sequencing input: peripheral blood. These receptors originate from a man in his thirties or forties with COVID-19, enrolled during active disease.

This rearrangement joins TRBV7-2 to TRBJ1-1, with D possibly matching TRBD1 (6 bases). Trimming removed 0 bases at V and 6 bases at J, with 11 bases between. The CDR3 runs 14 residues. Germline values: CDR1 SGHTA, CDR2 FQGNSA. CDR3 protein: CASSLAGGGPEAFF. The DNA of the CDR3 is TGTGCCAGCAGCTTAGCGGGGGGGGGCCCTGAAGCTTTCTTT.

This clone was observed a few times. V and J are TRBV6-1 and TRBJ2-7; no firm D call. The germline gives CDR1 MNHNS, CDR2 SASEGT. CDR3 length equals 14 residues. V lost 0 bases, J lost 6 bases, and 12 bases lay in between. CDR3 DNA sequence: TGTGCCAGCAGTGAAGCCCGGAGTAAAGGCGAGCAGTACTTC. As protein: CASSEARSKGEQYF.

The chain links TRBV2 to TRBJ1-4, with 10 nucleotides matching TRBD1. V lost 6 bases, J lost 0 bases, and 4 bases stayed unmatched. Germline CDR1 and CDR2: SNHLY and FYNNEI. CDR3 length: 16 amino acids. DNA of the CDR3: TGTGCCAGCAGCCGGGACAGGGGCGCAACTAATGAAAAACTGTTTTTT. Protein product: CASSRDRGATNEKLFF.

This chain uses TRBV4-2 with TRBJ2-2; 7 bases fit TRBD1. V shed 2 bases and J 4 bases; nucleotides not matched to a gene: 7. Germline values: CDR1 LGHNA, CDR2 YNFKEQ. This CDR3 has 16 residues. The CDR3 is CASSQPARTGTGELFF. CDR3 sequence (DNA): TGTGCCAGCAGCCAACCTGCGAGGACAGGCACCGGGGAGCTGTTTTTT.

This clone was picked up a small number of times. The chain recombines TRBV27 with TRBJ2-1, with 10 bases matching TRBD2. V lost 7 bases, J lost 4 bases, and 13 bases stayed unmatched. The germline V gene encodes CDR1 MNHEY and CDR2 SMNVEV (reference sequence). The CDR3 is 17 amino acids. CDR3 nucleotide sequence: TGTGCCAGCAATCAGGGAGCTTCAGCGGGAGGGTACAATGAGCAGTTCTTC. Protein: CASNQGASAGGYNEQFF.

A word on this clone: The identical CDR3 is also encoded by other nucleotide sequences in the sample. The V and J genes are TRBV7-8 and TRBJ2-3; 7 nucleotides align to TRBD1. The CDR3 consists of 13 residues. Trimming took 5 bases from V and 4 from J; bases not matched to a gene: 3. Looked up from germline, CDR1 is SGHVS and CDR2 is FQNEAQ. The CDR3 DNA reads TGTGCCAGCAGCAGGGACAGCCCAGATACGCAGTATTTT. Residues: CASSRDSPDTQYF.

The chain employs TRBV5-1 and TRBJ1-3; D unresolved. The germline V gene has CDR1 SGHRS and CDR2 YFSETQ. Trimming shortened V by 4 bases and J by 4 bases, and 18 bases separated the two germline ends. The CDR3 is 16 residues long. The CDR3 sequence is CASSPSGPADGNTIYF. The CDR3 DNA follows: TGCGCCAGCAGCCCCTCAGGTCCAGCCGACGGAAACACCATATATTTT.

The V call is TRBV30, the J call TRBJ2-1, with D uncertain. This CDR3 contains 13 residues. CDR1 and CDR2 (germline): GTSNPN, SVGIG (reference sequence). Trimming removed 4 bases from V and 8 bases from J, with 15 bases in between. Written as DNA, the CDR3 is TGTGCCTGGACCGAGGTGAGCTCTCATGAGCAGTTCTTC. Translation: CAWTEVSSHEQFF.

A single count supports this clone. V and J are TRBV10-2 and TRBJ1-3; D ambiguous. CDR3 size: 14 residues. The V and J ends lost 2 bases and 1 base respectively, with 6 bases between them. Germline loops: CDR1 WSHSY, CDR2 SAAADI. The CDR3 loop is CASSEPPSGNTIYF. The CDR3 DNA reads TGCGCCAGCAGTGAGCCCCCATCTGGAAACACCATATATTTT.

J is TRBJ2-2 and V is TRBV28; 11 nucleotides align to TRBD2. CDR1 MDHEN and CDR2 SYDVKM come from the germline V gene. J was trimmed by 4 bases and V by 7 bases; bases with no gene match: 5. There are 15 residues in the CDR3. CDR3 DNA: TGTGCCAGCATATTGACTAGCGGGGCCACCGGGGAGCTGTTTTTT. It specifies CASILTSGATGELFF.

The CDR3 DNA reads TGTGCCAGCAGTCGCTTCGCGCGGGAAAAACTGTTTTTT. Its protein is CASSRFAREKLFF. V and J are TRBV12-3 or TRBV12-4 and TRBJ1-4, with D unclear. V lost 5 bases and J 8 bases, leaving 12 bases between the germline ends. There are 13 residues in the CDR3.

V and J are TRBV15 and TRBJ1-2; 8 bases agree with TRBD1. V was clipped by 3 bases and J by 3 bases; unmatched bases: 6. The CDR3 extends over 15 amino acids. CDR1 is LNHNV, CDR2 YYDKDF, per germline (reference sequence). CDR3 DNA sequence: TGTGCCACCAGCAGGGAGGGACAGGCTGACTATGGCTACACCTTC. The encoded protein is CATSREGQADYGYTF.

For the CDR3, the DNA is TGCCCCCCGGGAGTCGGGACAGGTAACACCGGGGAGCTGTTTTTT. This sequence encodes CPPGVGTGNTGELFF. The J gene is TRBJ2-2, the V gene TRBV5-1; TRBD1 matches at 8 bases. The CDR3 runs 15 residues. The germline CDR1 and CDR2 sequences are SGHRS and YFSETQ.